The 23 T cell receptor beta chains below all came from one sample that was sequenced in a study of cytomegalovirus exposure and HLA in healthy donors. Generated by immunoSEQ multiplex PCR, the TCRdb table keeps only in-frame clones and is missing some. The repertoire holds 300,000 to 400,000 clones, with 86% as singletons. What was sequenced was PBMCs. The receptors shown here come from a young woman in good health and CMV-seronegative.

J is TRBJ1-5 and V is TRBV6-1; 11 bases fit TRBD1. The CDR3 contains 18 residues. J gave up 3 bases and V 2 bases, and 9 bases lay outside the gene matches. Per germline, CDR1 MNHNS and CDR2 SASEGT. CDR3 sequence: CASSERYRDRGFNQPQHF. Written as DNA, the CDR3 is TGTGCCAGCAGTGAACGTTATCGGGACAGGGGGTTCAATCAGCCCCAGCATTTT.

The chain joins TRBV11-3 to TRBJ2-1; 7 bases fit TRBD1. V trimming: 5 bases; J trimming: 8 bases; junction bases outside the gene matches: 12. This CDR3 spans 15 amino acids. The germline V gene has CDR1 SGHNT and CDR2 YENEEA. The CDR3 nucleotides read TGTGCCAGCAGCGCCAGACAGGGAACAGGGGATGAGCAGTTCTTC. The encoded protein is CASSARQGTGDEQFF.

The V gene is TRBV9, the J gene TRBJ2-7, with TRBD2 matching over 8 bases. The J segment lost 2 bases and the V segment lost 4 bases, leaving 8 bases of the junction unmatched. Germline CDR1 is SGDLS and CDR2 is YYNGEE. The CDR3 length is 15 residues. The CDR3 spells CASSPAGTRAYEQYF. The CDR3 DNA sequence: TGTGCCAGCAGCCCAGCCGGGACTAGAGCCTACGAGCAGTACTTC.

The rearrangement links TRBV5-4 to TRBJ2-6, with D possibly matching TRBD1 (6 bases). Germline values: CDR1 SGHNT, CDR2 YYREEE (reference sequence). The CDR3 contains 17 residues. The V end was cut by 3 bases, the J end by 0 bases, with 13 bases between. CDR3 region: CASSSWDTFSGANVLTF. The CDR3 DNA is TGTGCCAGCAGCTCCTGGGACACCTTCTCTGGGGCCAACGTCCTGACTTTC.

The chain is built from TRBV10-2 and TRBJ2-7; D gene unclear. From germline, CDR1 is WSHSY and CDR2 SAAADI. The CDR3 is 12 amino acids. Trimming took 0 bases from V and 4 from J, leaving 4 bases between them. The DNA for the CDR3 is TGCGCCAGCAGTGAGTCCGGGTACGAGCAGTACTTC. This codes for CASSESGYEQYF.

Written as DNA, the CDR3 is TGCGCCAGCAACGACAGGGGAAATACTGAAGCTTTCTTT. Translated, it gives CASNDRGNTEAFF. This chain connects TRBV10-2 to TRBJ1-1, with TRBD1 identical over 8 bases. The germline gives CDR1 WSHSY, CDR2 SAAADI. Trimming removed 7 bases from V and 5 bases from J; junction bases left unmatched: 6. There are 13 residues in the CDR3.

This chain joins TRBV27 and TRBJ2-7, with TRBD1 matching 12 bases. J gave up 4 bases and V 6 bases, and 4 bases lay outside the gene matches. The CDR3 is 14 amino acids. Looked up from germline, CDR1 is MNHEY and CDR2 is SMNVEV (reference sequence). The CDR3 spells CASRPGQGAYEQYF. The CDR3 nucleotides are TGTGCCAGCAGGCCGGGACAGGGGGCTTACGAGCAGTACTTC.

A single count supports this clone. The V call is TRBV9, the J call TRBJ1-3; perhaps TRBD1 as D (5 bases). Trimming removed 3 bases at V and 4 bases at J, with 11 bases between. The CDR3 spans 14 residues. The germline V gene has CDR1 SGDLS and CDR2 YYNGEE. CDR3 protein: CASSGGTSGNTIYF. CDR3 bases: TGTGCCAGCAGCGGCGGGACTTCAGGAAACACCATATATTTT.

This clone was seen a single time. This chain joins TRBV28 and TRBJ2-7, with 9 bases that match TRBD1. Germline CDR1 reads MDHEN; CDR2 reads SYDVKM. Germline trimming cut 6 bases from V and 5 bases from J; bases unmatched to any gene: 11. CDR3 length: 15 residues. CDR3 bases: TGTGCCAGCAGCCAACAGGGGGCAAGTGTCAACGAGCAGTACTTC. Protein sequence: CASSQQGASVNEQYF. Supplemented by reference TRBV28 and TRBJ2-7, the full variable domain reads DVKVTQSSRYLVKRTGEKVFLECVQDMDHENMFWYRQDPGLGLRLIYFSYDVKMKEKGDIPEGYSVSREKKERFSLILESASTNQTSMYLCASSQQGASVNEQYFGPGTRLTVT.

The rearrangement links TRBV27 to TRBJ2-7; TRBD2 matches 12 bases. CDR1 and CDR2 from the germline V gene are MNHEY and SMNVEV (reference sequence). The CDR3 has 14 residues. Losses at the gene ends were 5 bases for V and 3 bases for J; bases not matched to a gene: 2. CDR3 bases: TGTGCCAGCAGTCGGACTAGCGGGGTCTACGAGCAGTACTTC. Translated: CASSRTSGVYEQYF.

The V gene is TRBV2, the J gene TRBJ2-7, with TRBD2 matching over 10 bases. The CDR3 extends over 15 amino acids. CDR1 and CDR2 (germline): SNHLY, FYNNEI. V was clipped by 6 bases and J by 6 bases; unmatched bases: 11. The CDR3 nucleotides are TGTGCCAGCAGAGTTTCATGGAGCGGGGGGGGCGAGCAGTACTTC. Its translation is CASRVSWSGGGEQYF.

CDR3 nucleotide sequence: TGTGCCAGCTTTTCCCCCGGGGACAGGATGAATGAGCAGTTCTTC. It yields the protein CASFSPGDRMNEQFF. The rearrangement joins TRBV5-4 to TRBJ2-1, with 8 bases lining up with TRBD1. Looked up from germline, CDR1 is SGHNT and CDR2 is YYREEE (reference sequence). V was clipped by 7 bases and J by 7 bases; unmatched bases: 13. The CDR3 totals 15 residues.

The J gene is TRBJ1-2, the V gene TRBV9; 10 bases match TRBD1. This CDR3 is built from 15 residues. V lost 0 bases and J lost 3; bases outside the gene matches: 2. Germline assignment: CDR1 SGDLS and CDR2 YYNGEE. The DNA for the CDR3 is TGTGCCAGCAGCGTAGGGGACAGGGGCCACTATGGCTACACCTTC. Protein: CASSVGDRGHYGYTF.

The chain employs TRBV18 and TRBJ1-4; possibly TRBD1 for D (6 bases). From germline, CDR1 is KGHSH and CDR2 LQKENI. There are 16 residues in the CDR3. V lost 2 bases and J 3 bases, leaving 13 bases between the germline ends. DNA for the CDR3: TGTGCCAGCTCACCATCACAGGGTTCGGCTAATGAAAAACTGTTTTTT. Its translation is CASSPSQGSANEKLFF.

The genes are TRBV5-8 and TRBJ1-4, with TRBD1 matching 8 bases. CDR3 size: 18 residues. CDR1 SGHTS and CDR2 YDEGEE come from the germline V gene. With V trimmed by 5 bases and J by 8 bases, 20 bases remained unmatched. The CDR3 DNA reads TGTGCCAGCAGTGGAGTAGGGACAGGACGACGGCCGGGGGAAAAACTGTTTTTT. It translates to CASSGVGTGRRPGEKLFF.

The chain couples TRBV30 to TRBJ1-5, with D maybe TRBD1 (6 bases). Trimming took off 2 bases at V and 4 bases at J, with 9 bases between the two ends. This CDR3 has 13 amino acids. From germline, CDR1 is GTSNPN and CDR2 SVGIG (reference sequence). The CDR3 sequence: CAWSPTGNQPQHF. In DNA form, the CDR3 reads TGTGCCTGGAGTCCTACAGGGAATCAGCCCCAGCATTTT.

This clone has just a few counts. This rearrangement joins TRBV7-9 to TRBJ2-2, with TRBD2 as a possible D gene (5 bases). Trimming removed 2 bases from V and 5 bases from J, with 9 bases in between. Germline lookup yields CDR1 SEHNR and CDR2 FQNEAQ (reference sequence). The CDR3 has 14 residues. The CDR3 region has the DNA TGTGCCAGCAGCTTAACAGAGGGAACCGGGGAGCTGTTTTTT. Translating gives CASSLTEGTGELFF.

The genes are TRBV4-1 and TRBJ2-7; 8 nucleotides match TRBD2. The V gene's germline CDR1 is MGHRA and CDR2 YSYEKL. CDR3 length equals 15 residues. With 1 base clipped from V and 7 bases from J, the junction kept 9 bases outside the gene matches. The CDR3 is CASSQAVAVAGEQYF. CDR3 bases: TGCGCCAGCAGCCAAGCGGTAGCGGTAGCGGGAGAGCAGTACTTC.

V gene TRBV13 combines with J gene TRBJ2-7; D may be TRBD2 (7 bases). CDR3 length: 16 amino acids. The germline V gene encodes CDR1 PRHDT and CDR2 FYEKMQ (reference sequence). V lost 3 bases and J 0 bases, leaving 15 bases between the germline ends. CDR3 DNA: TGTGCCAGCAGCTTGGGGGGGCCCCTACTCTCCTACGAGCAGTACTTC. This translates into CASSLGGPLLSYEQYF.

The CDR3 nucleotides read TGCGCCAGCAGCCTCTTAACAGGGTCCCCCTACGAGCAGTACTTC. It encodes CASSLLTGSPYEQYF. The V call is TRBV4-1, the J call TRBJ2-7, with D perhaps TRBD1 (6 bases). With 4 bases removed from V and 2 bases from J, the gap between germline ends came to 15 bases. Germline CDR1 is MGHRA and CDR2 is YSYEKL. The CDR3 has 15 amino acids.

The rearrangement uses TRBV6-1 and TRBJ1-6; tentative D call: TRBD1 (6 bases). The CDR3 spans 13 residues. Trimming took off 8 bases at V and 8 bases at J, with 13 bases between the two ends. Germline-derived CDR1 and CDR2 are MNHNS and SASEGT. The CDR3 DNA reads TGTGCCAGCGTCCCCTACAGGGATTCACCCCTCCACTTT. Translating gives CASVPYRDSPLHF.

V gene TRBV7-6 combines with J gene TRBJ1-6, with TRBD1 as a possible D gene (5 bases). This CDR3 has 17 residues. Trimming left V 0 bases short and J 7 bases short, with 16 bases between. Germline lookup yields CDR1 SGHVS and CDR2 FNYEAQ. DNA for the CDR3: TGTGCCAGCAGCTTAGCAGAGGAGGGCCAGGGAAATTCACCCCTCCACTTT. This gives the protein CASSLAEEGQGNSPLHF.

Written as DNA, the CDR3 is TGTGCCAGCAGCGCAACTAGCGGGGGAGACTACGAGCAGTACTTC. This sequence encodes CASSATSGGDYEQYF. The chain recombines TRBV9 with TRBJ2-7; 11 bases line up with TRBD2. CDR3 length: 15 amino acids. The V and J ends lost 3 bases and 3 bases, in that order; junction bases with no gene match: 5. Looked up from germline, CDR1 is SGDLS and CDR2 is YYNGEE. The full variable domain, with the rest looked up from reference TRBV9 and TRBJ2-7, is DSGVTQTPKHLITATGQRVTLRCSPRSGDLSVYWYQQSLDQGLQFLIQYYNGEERAKGNILERFSAQQFPDLHSELNLSSLELGDSALYFCASSATSGGDYEQYFGPGTRLTVT.